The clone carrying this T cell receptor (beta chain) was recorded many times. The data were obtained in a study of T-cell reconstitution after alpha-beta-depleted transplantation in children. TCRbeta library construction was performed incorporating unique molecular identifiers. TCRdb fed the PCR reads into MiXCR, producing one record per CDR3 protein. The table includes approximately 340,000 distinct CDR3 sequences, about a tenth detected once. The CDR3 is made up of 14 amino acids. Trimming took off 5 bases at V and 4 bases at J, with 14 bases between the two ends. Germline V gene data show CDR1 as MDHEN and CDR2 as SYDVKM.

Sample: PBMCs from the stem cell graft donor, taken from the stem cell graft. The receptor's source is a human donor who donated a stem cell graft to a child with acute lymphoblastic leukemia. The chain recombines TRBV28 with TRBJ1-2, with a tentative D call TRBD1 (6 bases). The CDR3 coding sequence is TGTGCCAGCAGTGCCTTCAGGGGAAGCTATGGCTACACCTTC. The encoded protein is CASSAFRGSYGYTF.